The 18 T cell receptor beta chains reported below all come from one sample, sequenced in a study of T cells after yellow fever vaccination. TCRdb re-analysed the 5' RACE reads in MiXCR, keeping a single row per CDR3 protein. The sample lists some 560,000 distinct CDR3 sequences; 15% to 20% were seen once. The sample in question was PBMCs, obtained 15 days after the yellow fever booster vaccination. These TCRs come from a man aged 25 to 45 who received the YFV17D yellow fever vaccine.

The V and J genes are TRBV5-1 and TRBJ2-7, with 7 bases fitting TRBD2. The CDR3 length is 13 residues. The germline CDR1 and CDR2 sequences are SGHRS and YFSETQ. V was clipped by 4 bases and J by 3 bases; unmatched bases: 4. The CDR3 nucleotides are TGCGCCAGCAGCCGGGGGGAGGTCTACGAGCAGTACTTC. Translating it yields CASSRGEVYEQYF.

J is TRBJ2-1 and V is TRBV11-2, with TRBD2 matching over 15 bases. CDR3 length equals 18 residues. The trim removed 5 bases at V and 0 bases at J, leaving 5 bases unmatched. Germline CDR1 reads SGHAT; CDR2 reads FQNNGV. Here the CDR3 DNA reads TGTGCCAGCAGCCACGGACTAGCGGGAGGGTCCTCCTACAATGAGCAGTTCTTC. Translation: CASSHGLAGGSSYNEQFF.

The gene calls are TRBV20-1 and TRBJ2-5; 14 nucleotides align to TRBD2. V was pared by 0 bases and J by 5 bases, with 14 bases of the junction left unmatched. This CDR3 has 19 amino acids. Germline loops: CDR1 DFQATT, CDR2 SNEGSKA (reference sequence). The CDR3 region is CSARDQRLAGGPLGETQYF. In nucleotides, the CDR3 is TGCAGTGCTAGAGATCAGAGACTAGCGGGAGGGCCTTTGGGGGAGACCCAGTACTTC.

This clonotype was counted only a few times. CDR3 sequence (DNA): TGTGCCAGCAGCCCCGGACTAGTATTCACAGATACGCAGTATTTT. Translation gives CASSPGLVFTDTQYF. The rearrangement links TRBV7-8 to TRBJ2-3, with 7 bases fitting TRBD2. The J segment lost 2 bases and the V segment lost 5 bases, leaving 7 bases of the junction unmatched. The CDR3 covers 15 residues. The germline V gene has CDR1 SGHVS and CDR2 FQNEAQ.

This clonotype was counted a few times. The rearrangement uses TRBV4-3 and TRBJ2-2; TRBD1 aligns across 8 bases. CDR1 and CDR2 from the germline V gene are LGHNA and YSLEER. The CDR3 sequence is 18 residues long. V was clipped by 1 base and J by 6 bases; unmatched bases: 13. Written as DNA, the CDR3 is TGCGCCAGCAGCCAAGGGCCAACTACAGGGGGTGACGCCGGGGAGCTGTTTTTT. It translates to CASSQGPTTGGDAGELFF.

The chain couples TRBV7-8 to TRBJ2-3; D is unresolved. V was shortened by 5 bases and J by 1 base, with 13 bases between the two germline ends. The CDR3 totals 15 residues. The germline CDR1 and CDR2 sequences are SGHVS and FQNEAQ. The CDR3 DNA follows: TGTGCCAGCAGCCCGGGCCAAAGGCGCACAGATACGCAGTATTTT. This encodes CASSPGQRRTDTQYF.

The chain uses TRBV20-1 and TRBJ2-3, with 8 bases identical to TRBD1. CDR1 is DFQATT, CDR2 SNEGSKA, per germline (reference sequence). The CDR3 is made up of 16 amino acids. J lost 4 bases, V lost 5 bases, and 14 bases had no gene match. CDR3 in DNA: TGCAGTGCTCCAAGACTTCCGGGACAGGCCCCAGATACGCAGTATTTT. Translating gives CSAPRLPGQAPDTQYF.

This clonotype showed up just a few times. In nucleotides, the CDR3 is TGTGCCAGCAGCGTGAGGAGCGGGACCAAAGAGACCCAGTACTTC. Translating it yields CASSVRSGTKETQYF. The V call is TRBV5-6, the J call TRBJ2-5; 7 bases are shared with TRBD2. The CDR3 covers 15 residues. V lost 4 bases, J lost 3 bases, and 9 bases stayed unmatched. CDR1 SGHDT and CDR2 YYEEEE come from the germline V gene.

This clonotype was found a few times. The rearrangement links TRBV27 to TRBJ2-3; a weak D match, TRBD1 (7 bases). This CDR3 is built from 16 residues. V lost 5 bases, J lost 0 bases, and 15 bases lay in between. Germline V gene data show CDR1 as MNHEY and CDR2 as SMNVEV (reference sequence). This CDR3 reads CASSPAQGTSTDTQYF. CDR3 bases: TGTGCCAGCAGTCCAGCACAGGGGACTAGCACAGATACGCAGTATTTT.

This clonotype has more than one count but fewer than ten. The CDR3 region has the DNA TGCAGTGCTAGGGCGGGCGGGAGACCTAGCACAGATACGCAGTATTTT. It encodes CSARAGGRPSTDTQYF. This chain connects TRBV20-1 to TRBJ2-3, with 7 bases matching TRBD2. The CDR3 contains 16 residues. Germline CDR1 is DFQATT and CDR2 is SNEGSKA (reference sequence). The J segment lost 0 bases and the V segment lost 3 bases, leaving 9 bases of the junction unmatched.

Only a few counts were recorded for this clonotype. CDR3 nucleotides: TGTGCCAGCTCACTTCAGCGGGAAGAGACCCAGTACTTC. Residues: CASSLQREETQYF. The J gene is TRBJ2-5, the V gene TRBV18; D possibly corresponds to TRBD2 (6 bases). The germline gives CDR1 KGHSH, CDR2 LQKENI. The CDR3 covers 13 residues. V gave up 4 bases and J gave up 3 bases, with 9 bases separating them.

The CDR3 DNA is TGCAGCGTTGATAGAGGACTTTACAATGAGCAGTTCTTC. Protein product: CSVDRGLYNEQFF. The chain links TRBV29-1 to TRBJ2-1; possible D gene TRBD2, 5 bases. The CDR3 extends over 13 amino acids. Trimming took off 3 bases at V and 4 bases at J, with 10 bases between the two ends. Germline loops: CDR1 SQVTM, CDR2 ANQGSEA.

CDR3 coding DNA: TGTGCCAGCAGGGAGACCGCAAAAGAGACCCAGTACTTC. Its protein is CASRETAKETQYF. The chain links TRBV6-2 or TRBV6-3 to TRBJ2-5; D is unresolved. CDR1 is MNHEY, CDR2 SVGEGT, per germline. The CDR3 contains 13 residues. Trimming cost V 6 bases and J 3 bases, with 11 bases left between them.

This clonotype has just a few counts. V and J are TRBV5-4 and TRBJ1-1; D not resolved. V dropped 1 base and J dropped 4 bases, with 14 bases sitting between them. This CDR3 comprises 15 residues. CDR1 is SGHNT, CDR2 YYREEE, per germline (reference sequence). The CDR3 DNA follows: TGTGCCAGCAGCTTGTTTTCAGGAGTCGGCACTGAAGCTTTCTTT. This codes for CASSLFSGVGTEAFF.

The CDR3 DNA follows: TGCAGTGCTAGAGCAGCACCCTCCTACAATGAGCAGTTCTTC. It translates to CSARAAPSYNEQFF. V usage is TRBV20-1 and J usage is TRBJ2-1; D is undetermined. Germline V gene lookup returns CDR1 DFQATT and CDR2 SNEGSKA (reference sequence). The CDR3 spans 14 residues. V dropped 1 base and J dropped 0 bases, with 7 bases sitting between them.

This clonotype showed up just a few times. The V gene is TRBV7-2, the J gene TRBJ2-1; the match to TRBD1 covers 9 bases. Germline V lookup: CDR1 SGHTA, CDR2 FQGNSA. The junction had 7 bases not matched to a gene; V was cut back by 3 bases and J by 7 bases. There are 15 residues in the CDR3. The CDR3 bases are TGTGCCAGCAGCTTCGTCGGGACAGGGCCGAATGAGCAGTTCTTC. The encoded protein is CASSFVGTGPNEQFF.

The J gene is TRBJ1-6, the V gene TRBV18, with D perhaps matching TRBD1 (6 bases). There are 15 residues in the CDR3. From germline, CDR1 is KGHSH and CDR2 LQKENI. The V gene lost 2 bases and the J gene lost 6 bases, with 11 bases spanning the gap. The CDR3 DNA sequence: TGTGCCAGCTCACCAAAGGGGGGGCCTAATTCACCCCTCCACTTT. This codes for CASSPKGGPNSPLHF.

Only a few counts were recorded for this clonotype. The chain is built from TRBV6-6 and TRBJ2-7; 8 bases map to TRBD2. The V gene's germline CDR1 is MNHNY and CDR2 SVGAGI (reference sequence). The CDR3 consists of 13 residues. The J segment lost 0 bases and the V segment lost 9 bases, leaving 4 bases of the junction unmatched. The CDR3 sequence: CASAGGPSYEQYF. In DNA, the CDR3 is TGTGCCAGTGCGGGAGGTCCCTCCTACGAGCAGTACTTC.